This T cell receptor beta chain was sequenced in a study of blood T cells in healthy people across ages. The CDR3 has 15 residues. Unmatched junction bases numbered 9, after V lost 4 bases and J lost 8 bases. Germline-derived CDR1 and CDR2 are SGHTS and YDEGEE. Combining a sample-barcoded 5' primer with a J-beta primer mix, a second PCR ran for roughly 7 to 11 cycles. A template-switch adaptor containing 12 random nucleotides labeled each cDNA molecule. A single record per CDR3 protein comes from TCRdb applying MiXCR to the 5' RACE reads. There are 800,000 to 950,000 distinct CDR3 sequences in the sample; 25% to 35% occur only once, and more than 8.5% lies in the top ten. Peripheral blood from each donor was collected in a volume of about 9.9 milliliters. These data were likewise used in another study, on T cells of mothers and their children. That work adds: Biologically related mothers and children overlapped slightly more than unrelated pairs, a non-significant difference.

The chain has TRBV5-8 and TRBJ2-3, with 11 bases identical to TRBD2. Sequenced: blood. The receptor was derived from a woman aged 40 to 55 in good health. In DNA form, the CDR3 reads TGTGCCAGCAGCCGTCGCCTAGCGGGGGGCCGTACGCAGTATTTT. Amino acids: CASSRRLAGGRTQYF.